These T cell receptor beta chains were read from a single sample in a study of T cells after yellow fever vaccination. Each CDR3 protein is one row after TCRdb ran MiXCR on the 5' RACE reads. Of hundreds of thousands of distinct CDR3 sequences in the sample, 8.5% to 9% were seen once. The starting material was PBMCs, obtained on the day of the first yellow fever vaccination. The receptor set was obtained from a man between 18 and 29 years old who received the YFV17D yellow fever vaccine. Both conserved end residues are part of each CDR3. A D gene is named only where the DNA matches it firmly. Size is stated for part of the rows, as once, few or many counts, or as a class when the clone is expanded.

j_call clone_size v_call d_call cdr3_nt cdr3_aa
TRBJ2-1 few TRBV19 TRBD2 TGTGCCAGTATAAGGACTAGCGGGGGCGATGAGCAGTTCTTC CASIRTSGGDEQFF
TRBJ1-5 few TRBV19 TRBD1 TGTGCCACGGGACAGCCTAATCAGCCCCAGCATTTT CATGQPNQPQHF
TRBJ2-2 few TRBV5-1 TRBD1 TGCGCCAGCAGCTTGTCGGAGACAGGGTTTTCAGGGGAGCTGTTTTTT CASSLSETGFSGELFF
TRBJ1-1 few TRBV9 - TGTGCCAGCAGCGTTGGGGAGGGGGGGGCGCAGGCTTTCTTT CASSVGEGGAQAFF
TRBJ1-3 - TRBV4-2 - TGTGCCAGCAGCTCAGTGGGGGATTCTGGAAACACCATATATTTT CASSSVGDSGNTIYF
TRBJ2-1 - TRBV7-6 TRBD2 TGTGCCAGCAGCTCCGGACTAGCGGGAAGCGTTAAGTACAATGAGCAGTTCTTC CASSSGLAGSVKYNEQFF
TRBJ2-3 few TRBV6-5 TRBD2 TGTGCCAGCAGTTACTGGGGCGGGGGGGTGGCAGATACGCAGTATTTT CASSYWGGGVADTQYF
TRBJ1-1 - TRBV5-1 TRBD1 TGCGCCAGCAGCTTGACAGGGGCGGATGAAGCTTTCTTT CASSLTGADEAFF
TRBJ1-4 - TRBV29-1 - TGCAGCGTTGAGGACCGGGACACCAATGAAAAACTGTTTTTT CSVEDRDTNEKLFF
TRBJ1-1 - TRBV7-9 - TGTGCCAGTTGCTGGGACAACACTGAAGCTTTCTTT CASCWDNTEAFF
TRBJ2-7 few TRBV12-3/TRBV12-4 - TGTGCCAGCAGCGAGACTGGAACTCCCTACGAGCAGTACTTC CASSETGTPYEQYF
TRBJ2-7 few TRBV2 TRBD1 TGTGCCAGCAGCGACCGGGACAGGGACTACGAGCAGTACTTC CASSDRDRDYEQYF
TRBJ2-7 few TRBV7-2 - TGTGCCAGCAGGCTGGACAGCTACGAGCAGTACTTC CASRLDSYEQYF
TRBJ2-1 - TRBV4-1 TRBD2 TGCGCCAGCAGCCCGAGCGGGGGGCCGGGGAATGAGCAGTTCTTC CASSPSGGPGNEQFF
TRBJ2-7 few TRBV25-1 TRBD1 TGTGCCAGCACTCCTGGGTCCCGGGACAGGGGGTCCTACGAGCAGTACTTC CASTPGSRDRGSYEQYF
TRBJ1-2 - TRBV7-3 - TGTGCCAGCAGCCCGCACAGGGAAGGAGGCTACACCTTC CASSPHREGGYTF
TRBJ2-5 few TRBV5-1 - TGCGCCAGCAGACCCAGTCAAGAGACCCAGTACTTC CASRPSQETQYF